This TCR beta chain was recorded in a study of blood T cell repertoires in COVID-19. Study-level information: Acute and convalescent COVID-19 specimens originated in the United States, Italy and Spain. PBMCs, B-cell-depleted T cells, or T cells were the source of the cDNA or gDNA that made up the material.

Per the original methods: Amplification from reference gene primers served as the basis for estimated nucleated cell counts. The protocol was immunoSEQ multiplex PCR, while the TCRdb copy is restricted to in-frame clones and leaves out a portion. For V, J and clone size, that table is used; D and trimming come from the DNA. The sample lists 300,000 to 400,000 clones; around 90% were seen once. Seattle-derived patients entered the study during active infection and were followed longitudinally. This clone was detected only a few times. The V and J ends lost 6 bases and 4 bases, in that order; junction bases with no gene match: 0. The germline gives CDR1 LNHDA, CDR2 SQIVND (reference sequence). This CDR3 contains 11 residues.

Source material: peripheral blood. This chain connects TRBV19 to TRBJ2-7, with TRBD2 identical over 7 bases. The receptor comes from a man under 40 with COVID-19, enrolled during active disease. CDR3 DNA sequence: TGTGCCAGTAGGCGGGGGTACGAGCAGTACTTC. It encodes CASRRGYEQYF. The variable domain in full, with the rest retrieved from reference TRBV19 and TRBJ2-7, is DGGITQSPKYLFRKEGQNVTLSCEQNLNHDAMYWYRQDPGQGLRLIYYSQIVNDFQKGDIAEGYSVSREKKESFPLTVTSAQKNPTAFYLCASRRGYEQYFGPGTRLTVT.